Detailed here is one T cell receptor beta chain. The antigen is undetermined. The CDR3 runs 16 residues. The V gene's germline CDR1 is SGHAT and CDR2 FQNNGV. The V end lost 1 base, the J end lost 2 bases, and 13 bases lay between the germline ends. This sample is drawn from a study of vaccination and CD4 T cells after COVID-19. The Oncomine TCR Beta short-read assay sequenced DNA from cultured CD4+ T cells. TCRdb used MiXCR to reprocess the PCR reads, holding one entry per CDR3 protein. The sample yields fewer than 7,500 distinct CDR3 sequences, roughly two fifths seen once. Sample treatment: roughly ten-day PBMC culture with coronavirus spike peptide pools or control peptides (ViraFEST assay). The unexposed donor's CD4+ T cells were collected before the COVID-19 pandemic (2011-2018).

This chain uses TRBV11-2 with TRBJ2-3; D might be TRBD2 (6 bases). The material sequenced was CD4+ T cells from blood, cultured in vitro. The sequence was obtained from a human donor in good health. The CDR3 spells CASSLGSAGPTDTQYF. CDR3 nucleotide sequence: TGTGCCAGCAGCTTAGGTTCGGCGGGGCCCACAGATACGCAGTATTTT.